This TCR beta chain stems from a study of CD8 T cells in ankylosing spondylitis. As the method for making TCR beta libraries, quantitative 5'-RACE with molecular barcodes was used. A single record per CDR3 protein comes from TCRdb applying MiXCR to the 5' RACE reads. The data hold around 39,000 distinct CDR3 sequences, with more than 9.5% observed a single time. This CDR3 comprises 14 residues. CDR1 is SGHRS, CDR2 YFSETQ, per germline. Deletions cut 0 bases from V and 6 bases from J, with 12 bases between. Sample: synovial fluid, either unsorted or a sorted T cell fraction (not recorded which). V is TRBV5-1 and J is TRBJ1-2; weak D call: TRBD1 (5 bases). The receptor was isolated from a male donor with ankylosing spondylitis. This CDR3 reads CASSLEGSSNGYTF. The CDR3, as DNA: TGCGCCAGCAGCTTGGAGGGGTCCTCTAATGGCTACACCTTC. Complete variable domain (other parts from reference TRBV5-1 and TRBJ1-2): KAGVTQTPRYLIKTRGQQVTLSCSPISGHRSVSWYQQTPGQGLQFLFEYFSETQRNKGNFPGRFSGRQFSNSRSEMNVSTLELGDSALYLCASSLEGSSNGYTFGSGTRLTVV.